This T cell receptor (beta chain) was recorded in a study of blood T cell repertoires in COVID-19. Across the whole study: T cells, B-cell-depleted T cells, or PBMCs supplied cDNA or gDNA.

Data came from immunoSEQ multiplex PCR; TCRdb stores just in-frame clones and leaves some out. The sample carries approximately 180,000 clones, 60% to 80% recorded once. There are 14 residues in the CDR3. In germline, CDR1 is KGHDR, CDR2 SFDVKD. Trimming cost V 4 bases and J 1 base, with 8 bases left between them. Recovered participants had two consecutive negative NP/OP PCR tests, healthcare professional clearance, or symptom resolution. The V and J genes are TRBV24-1 and TRBJ2-3; the D is unclear. This TCR derives from a woman in her forties or fifties who had recovered from COVID-19. Material for sequencing was PBMCs or T cells enriched from blood (not recorded which). CDR3 in amino acids: CATSDRTGTDTQYF. The CDR3 region has the DNA TGTGCCACCAGTGACCGAACTGGCACAGATACGCAGTATTTT.